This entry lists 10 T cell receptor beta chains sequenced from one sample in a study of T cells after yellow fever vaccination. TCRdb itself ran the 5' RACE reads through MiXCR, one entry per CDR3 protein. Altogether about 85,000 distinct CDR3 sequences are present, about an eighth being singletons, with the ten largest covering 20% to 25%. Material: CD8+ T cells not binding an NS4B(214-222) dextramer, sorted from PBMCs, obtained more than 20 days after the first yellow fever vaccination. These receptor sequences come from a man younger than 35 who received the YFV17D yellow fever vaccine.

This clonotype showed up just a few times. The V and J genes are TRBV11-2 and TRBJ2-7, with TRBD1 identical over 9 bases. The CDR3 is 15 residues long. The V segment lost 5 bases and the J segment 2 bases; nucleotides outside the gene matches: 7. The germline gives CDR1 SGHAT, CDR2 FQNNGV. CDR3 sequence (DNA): TGTGCCAGCAGCCCACCGGACAGGGGACCCTACGAGCAGTACTTC. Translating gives CASSPPDRGPYEQYF.

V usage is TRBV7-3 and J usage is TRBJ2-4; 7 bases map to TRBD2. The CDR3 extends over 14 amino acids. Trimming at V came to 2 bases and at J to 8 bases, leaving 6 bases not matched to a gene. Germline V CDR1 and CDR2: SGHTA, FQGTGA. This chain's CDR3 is CASSLSGGGHIQYF. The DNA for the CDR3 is TGTGCCAGCAGCTTATCGGGAGGAGGGCACATTCAGTACTTC.

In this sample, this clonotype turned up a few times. The CDR3 spells CASSSVTRASTDTQYF. The CDR3 DNA reads TGTGCCAGCAGCTCAGTCACTAGGGCGAGCACAGATACGCAGTATTTT. The chain joins TRBV7-6 to TRBJ2-3; the D gene is possibly TRBD2 (5 bases). Trimming left V 4 bases short and J 0 bases short, with 14 bases between. The length of the CDR3 is 16 residues. Germline CDR1 and CDR2: SGHVS and FNYEAQ.

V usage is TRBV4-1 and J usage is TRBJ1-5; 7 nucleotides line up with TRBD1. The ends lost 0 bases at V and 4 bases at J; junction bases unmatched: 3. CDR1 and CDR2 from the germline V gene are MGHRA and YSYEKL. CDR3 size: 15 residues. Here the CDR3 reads CASSQESGGNQPQHF. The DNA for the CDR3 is TGCGCCAGCAGCCAAGAGTCAGGGGGAAATCAGCCCCAGCATTTT.

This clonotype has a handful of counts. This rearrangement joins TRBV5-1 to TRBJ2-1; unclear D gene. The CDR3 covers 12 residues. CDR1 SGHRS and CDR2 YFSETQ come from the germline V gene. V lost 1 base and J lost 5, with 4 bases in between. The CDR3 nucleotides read TGCGCCAGCAGCTTGTGGGACAATGAGCAGTTCTTC. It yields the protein CASSLWDNEQFF.

This chain's CDR3 is CASSPPLGTGFSALHF. CDR3 DNA: TGTGCCAGCTCACCACCGCTAGGGACAGGGTTTTCGGCCCTCCACTTT. The rearrangement links TRBV18 to TRBJ1-6, with TRBD1 matching 9 bases. From germline, CDR1 is KGHSH and CDR2 LQKENI. V lost 0 bases to trimming and J lost 14 bases; unmatched junction nucleotides: 11. The CDR3 length is 16 residues.

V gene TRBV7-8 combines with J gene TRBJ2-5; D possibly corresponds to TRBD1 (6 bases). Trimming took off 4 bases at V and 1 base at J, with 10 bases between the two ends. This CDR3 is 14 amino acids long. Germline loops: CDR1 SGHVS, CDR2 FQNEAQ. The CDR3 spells CASSSNRVQETQYF. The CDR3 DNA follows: TGTGCCAGCAGCTCTAACAGGGTCCAAGAGACCCAGTACTTC.

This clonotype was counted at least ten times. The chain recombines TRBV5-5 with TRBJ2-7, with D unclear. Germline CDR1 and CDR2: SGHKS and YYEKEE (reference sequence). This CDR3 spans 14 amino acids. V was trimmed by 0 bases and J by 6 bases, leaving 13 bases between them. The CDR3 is CASSLGSGSPEQYF. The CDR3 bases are TGTGCCAGCAGCTTGGGCAGTGGCTCACCCGAGCAGTACTTC.

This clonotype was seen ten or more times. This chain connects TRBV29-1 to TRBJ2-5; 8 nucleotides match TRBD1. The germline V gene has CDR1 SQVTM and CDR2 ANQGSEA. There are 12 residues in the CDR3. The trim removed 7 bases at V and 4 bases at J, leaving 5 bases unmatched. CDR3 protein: CSGQGLGETQYF. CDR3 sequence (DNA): TGCAGCGGACAGGGGTTGGGAGAGACCCAGTACTTC.

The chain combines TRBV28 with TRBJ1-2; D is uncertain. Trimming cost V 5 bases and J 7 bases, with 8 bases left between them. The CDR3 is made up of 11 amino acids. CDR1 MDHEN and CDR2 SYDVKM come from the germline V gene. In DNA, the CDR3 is TGTGCCAGCAGTAGGGCGCTTGGCTACACCTTC. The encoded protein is CASSRALGYTF.